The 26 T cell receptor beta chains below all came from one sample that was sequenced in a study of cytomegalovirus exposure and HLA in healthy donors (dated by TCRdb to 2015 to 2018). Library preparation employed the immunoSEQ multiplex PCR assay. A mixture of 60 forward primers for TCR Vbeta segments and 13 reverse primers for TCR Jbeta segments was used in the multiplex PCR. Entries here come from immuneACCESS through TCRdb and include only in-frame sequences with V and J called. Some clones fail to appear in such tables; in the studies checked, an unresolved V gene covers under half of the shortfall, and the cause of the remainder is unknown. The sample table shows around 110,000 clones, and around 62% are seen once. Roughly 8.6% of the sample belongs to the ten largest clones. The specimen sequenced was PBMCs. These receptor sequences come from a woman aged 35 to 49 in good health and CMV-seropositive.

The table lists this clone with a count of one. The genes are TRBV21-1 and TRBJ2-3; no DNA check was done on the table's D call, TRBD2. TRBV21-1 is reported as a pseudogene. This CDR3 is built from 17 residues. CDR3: CASSKANRGANTDTQYF. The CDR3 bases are TGTGCCAGCAGCAAAGCTAACCGCGGGGCGAACACAGATACGCAGTATTTT.

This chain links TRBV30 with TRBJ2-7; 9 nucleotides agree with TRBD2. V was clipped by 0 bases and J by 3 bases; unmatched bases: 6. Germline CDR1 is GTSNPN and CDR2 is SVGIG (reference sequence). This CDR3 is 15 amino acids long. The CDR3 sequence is CAWSVDLAGYYEQYF. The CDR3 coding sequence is TGTGCCTGGAGTGTCGATCTAGCGGGGTACTACGAGCAGTACTTC.

CDR3 nucleotide sequence: TGTGCCAGCAGCTTAAGATGGGACAGGATTGACAATGAGCAGTTCTTC. This encodes CASSLRWDRIDNEQFF. The rearrangement links TRBV7-3 to TRBJ2-1; TRBD1 matches at 8 bases. J lost 5 bases, V lost 1 base, and 7 bases had no gene match. CDR3 length equals 16 residues. Germline CDR1 reads SGHTA; CDR2 reads FQGTGA.

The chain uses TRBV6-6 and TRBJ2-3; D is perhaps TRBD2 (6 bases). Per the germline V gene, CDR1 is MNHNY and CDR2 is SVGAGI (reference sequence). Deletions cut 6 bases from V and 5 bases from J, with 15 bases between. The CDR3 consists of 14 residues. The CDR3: CASRFTGVGDTQYF. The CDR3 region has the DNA TGTGCCAGCAGATTTACGGGAGTGGGAGATACGCAGTATTTT.

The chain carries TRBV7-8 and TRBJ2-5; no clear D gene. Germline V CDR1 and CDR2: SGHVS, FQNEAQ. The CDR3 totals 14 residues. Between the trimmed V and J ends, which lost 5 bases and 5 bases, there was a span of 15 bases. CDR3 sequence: CASSIRSLRETQYF. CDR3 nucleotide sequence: TGTGCCAGCAGCATACGGAGCCTCCGGGAGACCCAGTACTTC.

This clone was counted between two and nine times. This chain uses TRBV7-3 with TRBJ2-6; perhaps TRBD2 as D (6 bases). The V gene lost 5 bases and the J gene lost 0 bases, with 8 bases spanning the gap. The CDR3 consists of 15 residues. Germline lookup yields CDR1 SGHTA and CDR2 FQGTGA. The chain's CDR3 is CASSLGGSGANVLTF. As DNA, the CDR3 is TGTGCCAGCAGCCTCGGGGGCTCTGGGGCCAACGTCCTGACTTTC. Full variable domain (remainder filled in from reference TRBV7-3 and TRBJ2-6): GAGVSQTPSNKVTEKGKYVELRCDPISGHTALYWYRQSLGQGPEFLIYFQGTGAADDSGLPNDRFFAVRPEGSVSTLKIQRTERGDSAVYLCASSLGGSGANVLTFGAGSRLTVL.

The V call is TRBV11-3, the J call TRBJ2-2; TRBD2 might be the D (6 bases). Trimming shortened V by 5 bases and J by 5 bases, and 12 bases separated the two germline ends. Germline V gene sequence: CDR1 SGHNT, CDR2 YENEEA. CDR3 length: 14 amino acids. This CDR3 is CASSPGSWTGELFF. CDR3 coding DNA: TGTGCCAGCAGCCCCGGGAGTTGGACCGGGGAGCTGTTTTTT.

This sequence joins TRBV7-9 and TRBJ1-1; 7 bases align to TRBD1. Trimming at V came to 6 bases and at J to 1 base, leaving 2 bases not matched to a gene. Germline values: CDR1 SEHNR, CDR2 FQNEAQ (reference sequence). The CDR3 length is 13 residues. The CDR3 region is CASRGQRNTEAFF. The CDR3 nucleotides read TGTGCCAGCAGGGGACAGAGGAACACTGAAGCTTTCTTT.

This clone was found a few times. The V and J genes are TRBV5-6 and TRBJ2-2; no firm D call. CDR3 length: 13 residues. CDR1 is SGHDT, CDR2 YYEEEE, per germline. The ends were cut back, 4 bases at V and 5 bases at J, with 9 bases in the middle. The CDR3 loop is CASSPERTGELFF. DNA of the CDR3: TGTGCCAGCAGCCCTGAGAGGACCGGGGAGCTGTTTTTT.

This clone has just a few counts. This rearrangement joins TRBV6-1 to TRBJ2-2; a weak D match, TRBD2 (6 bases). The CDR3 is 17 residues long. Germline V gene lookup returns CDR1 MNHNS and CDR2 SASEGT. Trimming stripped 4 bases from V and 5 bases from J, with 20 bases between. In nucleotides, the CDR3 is TGTGCCAGCAGTGCCGGTGTGGGTCGGGAGTATACCGGGGAGCTGTTTTTT. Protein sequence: CASSAGVGREYTGELFF.

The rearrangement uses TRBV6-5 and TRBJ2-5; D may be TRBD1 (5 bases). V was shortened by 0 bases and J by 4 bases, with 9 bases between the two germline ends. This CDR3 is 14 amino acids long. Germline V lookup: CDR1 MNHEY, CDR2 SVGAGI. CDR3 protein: CASSYSQGRETQYF. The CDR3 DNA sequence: TGTGCCAGCAGTTACTCGCAGGGTAGAGAGACCCAGTACTTC.

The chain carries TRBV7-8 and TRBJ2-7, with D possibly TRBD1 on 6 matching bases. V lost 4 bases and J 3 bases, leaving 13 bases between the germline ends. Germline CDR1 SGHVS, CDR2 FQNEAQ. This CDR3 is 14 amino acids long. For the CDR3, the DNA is TGTGCCAGCAGCTGGGGACACCAAAACTACGAGCAGTACTTC. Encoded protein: CASSWGHQNYEQYF.

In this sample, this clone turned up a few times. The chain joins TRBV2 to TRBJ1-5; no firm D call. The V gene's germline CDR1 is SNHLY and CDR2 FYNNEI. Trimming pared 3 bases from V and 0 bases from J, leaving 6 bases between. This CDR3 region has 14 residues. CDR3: CASSEVYSNQPQHF. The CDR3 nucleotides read TGTGCCAGCAGTGAGGTCTATAGCAATCAGCCCCAGCATTTT.

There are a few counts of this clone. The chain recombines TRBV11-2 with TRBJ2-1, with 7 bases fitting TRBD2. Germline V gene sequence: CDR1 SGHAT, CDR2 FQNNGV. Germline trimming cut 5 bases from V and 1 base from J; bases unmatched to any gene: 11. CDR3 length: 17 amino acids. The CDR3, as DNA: TGTGCCAGCAGCCCCCCTCGGGGGAGGGATTCCTACAATGAGCAGTTCTTC. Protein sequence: CASSPPRGRDSYNEQFF.

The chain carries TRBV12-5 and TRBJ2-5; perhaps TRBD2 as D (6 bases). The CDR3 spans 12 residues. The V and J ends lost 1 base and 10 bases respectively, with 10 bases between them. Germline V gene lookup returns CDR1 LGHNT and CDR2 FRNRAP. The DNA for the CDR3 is TGTGCTAGTGGTTTGGACTGGGGGGACCAGTACTTC. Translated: CASGLDWGDQYF.

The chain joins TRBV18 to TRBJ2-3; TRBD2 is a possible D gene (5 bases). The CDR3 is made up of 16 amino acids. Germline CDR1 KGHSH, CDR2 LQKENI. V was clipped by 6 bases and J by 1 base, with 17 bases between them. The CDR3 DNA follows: TGTGCCAGCTCTCGCTTCCCTCCGGAGGGCACAGATACGCAGTATTTT. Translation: CASSRFPPEGTDTQYF. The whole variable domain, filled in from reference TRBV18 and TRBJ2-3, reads NAGVMQNPRHLVRRRGQEARLRCSPMKGHSHVYWYRQLPEEGLKFMVYLQKENIIDESGMPKERFSAEFPKEGPSILRIQQVVRGDSAAYFCASSRFPPEGTDTQYFGPGTRLTVL.

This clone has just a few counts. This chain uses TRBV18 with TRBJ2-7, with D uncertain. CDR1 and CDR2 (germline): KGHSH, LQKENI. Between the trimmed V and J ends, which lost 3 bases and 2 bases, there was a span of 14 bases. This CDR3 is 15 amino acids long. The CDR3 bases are TGTGCCAGCTCACCGGGTGGGCTGGAACCCTACGAGCAGTACTTC. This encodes CASSPGGLEPYEQYF.

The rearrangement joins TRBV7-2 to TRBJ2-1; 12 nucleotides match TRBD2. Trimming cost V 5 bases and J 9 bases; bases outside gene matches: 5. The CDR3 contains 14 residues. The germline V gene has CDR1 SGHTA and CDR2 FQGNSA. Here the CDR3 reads CASSGLAGLSEQFF. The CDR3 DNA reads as TGTGCCAGCAGCGGACTAGCGGGACTTAGTGAGCAGTTCTTC. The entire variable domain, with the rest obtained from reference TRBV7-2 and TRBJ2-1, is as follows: GAGVSQSPSNKVTEKGKDVELRCDPISGHTALYWYRQSLGQGLEFLIYFQGNSAPDKSGLPSDRFSAERTGGSVSTLTIQRTQQEDSAVYLCASSGLAGLSEQFFGPGTRLTVL.

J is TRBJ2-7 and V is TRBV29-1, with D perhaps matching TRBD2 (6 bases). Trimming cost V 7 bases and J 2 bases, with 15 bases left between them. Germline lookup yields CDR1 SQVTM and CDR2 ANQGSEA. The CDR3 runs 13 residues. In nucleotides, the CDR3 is TGCAGCGCCCGGGGGTCAACGGCCTACGAGCAGTACTTC. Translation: CSARGSTAYEQYF.

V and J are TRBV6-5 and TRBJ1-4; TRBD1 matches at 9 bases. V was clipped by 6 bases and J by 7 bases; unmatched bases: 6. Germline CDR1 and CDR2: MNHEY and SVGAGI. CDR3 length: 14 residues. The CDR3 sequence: CASSSGTGFEKLFF. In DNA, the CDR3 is TGTGCCAGCAGCTCCGGGACAGGGTTTGAAAAACTGTTTTTT.

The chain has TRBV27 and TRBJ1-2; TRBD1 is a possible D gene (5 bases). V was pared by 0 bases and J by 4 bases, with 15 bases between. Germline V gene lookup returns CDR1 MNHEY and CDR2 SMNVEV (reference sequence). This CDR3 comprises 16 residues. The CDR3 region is CASSLSPGHSIYGYTF. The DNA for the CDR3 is TGTGCCAGCAGTTTATCTCCCGGACACTCCATCTATGGCTACACCTTC.

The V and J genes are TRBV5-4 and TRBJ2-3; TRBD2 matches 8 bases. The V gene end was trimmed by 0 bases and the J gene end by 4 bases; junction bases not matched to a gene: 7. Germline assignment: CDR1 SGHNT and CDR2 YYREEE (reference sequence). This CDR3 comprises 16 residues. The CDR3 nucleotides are TGTGCCAGCAGCTTGGGGGTAGCGGGAAGGTCAGATACGCAGTATTTT. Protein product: CASSLGVAGRSDTQYF.

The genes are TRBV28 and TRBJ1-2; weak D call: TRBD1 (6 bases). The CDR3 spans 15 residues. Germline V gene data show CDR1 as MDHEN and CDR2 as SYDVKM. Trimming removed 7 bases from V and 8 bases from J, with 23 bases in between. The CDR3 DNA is TGTGCCAGCAAGTTTGGCGGCAGGGGAACTGAAGGCTACACCTTC. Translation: CASKFGGRGTEGYTF.

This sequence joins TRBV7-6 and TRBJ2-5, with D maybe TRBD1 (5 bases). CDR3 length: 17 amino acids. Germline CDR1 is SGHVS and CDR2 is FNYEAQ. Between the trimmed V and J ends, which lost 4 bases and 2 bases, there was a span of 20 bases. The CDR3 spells CASSSWGARTSQETQYF. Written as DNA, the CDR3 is TGTGCCAGCAGCTCCTGGGGCGCAAGGACAAGTCAAGAGACCCAGTACTTC.

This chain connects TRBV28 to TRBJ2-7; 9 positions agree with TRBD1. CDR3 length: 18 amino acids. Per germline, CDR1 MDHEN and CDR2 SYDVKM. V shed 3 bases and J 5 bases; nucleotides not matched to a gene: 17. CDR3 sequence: CASSFDVDRGSSNDEQYF. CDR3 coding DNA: TGTGCCAGCAGTTTTGATGTGGACAGGGGCTCCAGTAACGACGAGCAGTACTTC.

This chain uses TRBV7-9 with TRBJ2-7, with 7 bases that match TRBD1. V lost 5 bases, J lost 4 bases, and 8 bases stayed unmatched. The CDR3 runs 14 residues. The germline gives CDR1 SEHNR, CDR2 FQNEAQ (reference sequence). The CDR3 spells CASSQPGQPYEQYF. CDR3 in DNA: TGTGCCAGCAGCCAACCGGGACAGCCGTACGAGCAGTACTTC.